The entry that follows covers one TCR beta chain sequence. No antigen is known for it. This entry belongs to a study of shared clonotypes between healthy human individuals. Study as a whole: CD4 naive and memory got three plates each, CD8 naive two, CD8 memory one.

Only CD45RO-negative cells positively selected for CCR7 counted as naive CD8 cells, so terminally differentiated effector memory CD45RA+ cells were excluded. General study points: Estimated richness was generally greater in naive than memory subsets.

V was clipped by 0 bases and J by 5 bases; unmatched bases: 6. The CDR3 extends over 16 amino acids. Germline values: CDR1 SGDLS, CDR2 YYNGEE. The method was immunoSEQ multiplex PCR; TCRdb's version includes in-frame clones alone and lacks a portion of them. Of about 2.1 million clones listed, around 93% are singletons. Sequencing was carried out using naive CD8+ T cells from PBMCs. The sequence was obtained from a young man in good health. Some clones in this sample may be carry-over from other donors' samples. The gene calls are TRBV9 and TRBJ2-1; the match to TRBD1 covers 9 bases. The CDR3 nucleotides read TGTGCCAGCAGCGTAGGGGGACAGGGTTGGCACAATGAGCAGTTCTTC. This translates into CASSVGGQGWHNEQFF. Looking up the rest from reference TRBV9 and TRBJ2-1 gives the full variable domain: DSGVTQTPKHLITATGQRVTLRCSPRSGDLSVYWYQQSLDQGLQFLIQYYNGEERAKGNILERFSAQQFPDLHSELNLSSLELGDSALYFCASSVGGQGWHNEQFFGPGTRLTVL.